The 27 T cell receptor beta chains reported below all come from one sample, sequenced in a study of identical twins. TCRdb re-called the 5' RACE reads with MiXCR, one entry per CDR3 protein. Of more than 400,000 distinct CDR3 sequences in the sample, 13% to 15% were seen once. This sample also belongs to another study, concerning yellow fever vaccine responses in identical twins.

The sample comprised CD4+ T cells sorted from blood. Receptors were obtained from a woman younger than 30 in good health.

This clonotype has only a few counts. The J gene is TRBJ1-4, the V gene TRBV5-1; a possible D gene is TRBD1 (5 bases). CDR1 is SGHRS, CDR2 YFSETQ, per germline. Trimming left V 5 bases short and J 3 bases short, with 14 bases between. The CDR3 is 15 amino acids. The CDR3 loop is CASSGGMGSNEKLFF. CDR3 nucleotides: TGCGCCAGCAGTGGGGGTATGGGTTCTAATGAAAAACTGTTTTTT.

This clonotype appeared many times. The V gene is TRBV5-1, the J gene TRBJ2-7, with D maybe TRBD1 (5 bases). Deletions cut 4 bases from V and 9 bases from J, with 20 bases between. CDR3 length: 14 residues. Germline CDR1 reads SGHRS; CDR2 reads YFSETQ. The DNA of the CDR3 is TGCGCCAGCAGCACAGACAGCCCTAAATCGGGGCAGTACTTC. It specifies CASSTDSPKSGQYF.

V is TRBV27 and J is TRBJ1-2; D is possibly TRBD1 (5 bases). Per the germline V gene, CDR1 is MNHEY and CDR2 is SMNVEV (reference sequence). The CDR3 is 14 amino acids. V was cut by 3 bases and J by 8 bases, with 16 bases left in between. Here the CDR3 DNA reads TGTGCCAGCAGTTTCAGGGATGGGGCGTCAGGCTACACCTTC. As protein: CASSFRDGASGYTF.

This clonotype showed up just a few times. The chain is built from TRBV5-1 and TRBJ2-1; D is possibly TRBD1 (5 bases). Germline loops: CDR1 SGHRS, CDR2 YFSETQ. The V end lost 0 bases, the J end lost 3 bases, and 10 bases lay between the germline ends. This CDR3 is built from 15 residues. The CDR3 region is CASSLESQGYNEQFF. CDR3 coding DNA: TGCGCCAGCAGCTTGGAATCCCAGGGCTACAATGAGCAGTTCTTC. Filled out from reference TRBV5-1 and TRBJ2-1, the complete variable domain reads KAGVTQTPRYLIKTRGQQVTLSCSPISGHRSVSWYQQTPGQGLQFLFEYFSETQRNKGNFPGRFSGRQFSNSRSEMNVSTLELGDSALYLCASSLESQGYNEQFFGPGTRLTVL.

This clonotype came up a few times. V and J are TRBV9 and TRBJ2-3, with D unresolved. The CDR3 loop spans 14 amino acids. Per germline, CDR1 SGDLS and CDR2 YYNGEE. V lost 2 bases and J lost 4, with 11 bases in between. In DNA form, the CDR3 reads TGTGCCAGCAGCGTCAGTACGAGCGCAGATACGCAGTATTTT. This encodes CASSVSTSADTQYF.

The V call is TRBV7-6, the J call TRBJ1-5; TRBD1 matches 12 bases. V dropped 5 bases and J dropped 5; count of bases not matched to a gene: 4. Per the germline V gene, CDR1 is SGHVS and CDR2 is FNYEAQ. CDR3 length: 15 amino acids. In nucleotides, the CDR3 is TGTGCCAGCAGCCAAGGGACAGGGGGCTATCAGCCCCAGCATTTT. It yields the protein CASSQGTGGYQPQHF.

This clonotype has just a few counts. J is TRBJ2-3 and V is TRBV6-5, with TRBD1 as a possible D gene (6 bases). The CDR3 sequence is 16 residues long. Deletions cut 0 bases from V and 0 bases from J, with 10 bases between. From germline, CDR1 is MNHEY and CDR2 SVGAGI. CDR3 amino acids: CASSYSRTASTDTQYF. CDR3 DNA sequence: TGTGCCAGCAGTTACTCGAGGACAGCTAGCACAGATACGCAGTATTTT.

V and J are TRBV18 and TRBJ2-7; 9 bases map to TRBD1. The germline V gene encodes CDR1 KGHSH and CDR2 LQKENI. The CDR3 has 15 residues. With 3 bases clipped from V and 0 bases from J, the junction kept 3 bases outside the gene matches. CDR3 sequence (DNA): TGTGCCAGCTCACCCGGGACAGGGAGCTCCTACGAGCAGTACGTC. Protein sequence: CASSPGTGSSYEQYV.

This clonotype was detected once. The chain recombines TRBV20-1 with TRBJ1-1, with a tentative D call TRBD1 (6 bases). This CDR3 has 15 residues. V lost 2 bases and J 0 bases, leaving 13 bases between the germline ends. CDR1 is DFQATT, CDR2 SNEGSKA, per germline (reference sequence). CDR3 coding DNA: TGCAGTGCTAGACCGGGAGGGGGTTTGAACACTGAAGCTTTCTTT. Its protein product is CSARPGGGLNTEAFF.

This clonotype occurred a few times. The chain recombines TRBV7-8 with TRBJ1-5, with D unresolved. Per the germline V gene, CDR1 is SGHVS and CDR2 is FQNEAQ. The V end lost 0 bases, the J end lost 9 bases, and 12 bases lay between the germline ends. This CDR3 has 14 residues. CDR3 residues: CASSLAQLGPPQHF. DNA for the CDR3: TGTGCCAGCAGCTTAGCGCAACTAGGGCCGCCCCAGCATTTT.

This sequence joins TRBV7-2 and TRBJ1-5; D unclear. Trimming pared 0 bases from V and 1 base from J, leaving 4 bases between. The CDR3 runs to 14 residues. The V gene's germline CDR1 is SGHTA and CDR2 FQGNSA. CDR3 loop: CASSLAISNQPQHF. The CDR3 bases are TGTGCCAGCAGCTTAGCGATCAGCAATCAGCCCCAGCATTTT.

This rearrangement joins TRBV29-1 to TRBJ2-7; 14 nucleotides agree with TRBD2. Unmatched junction bases numbered 8, after V lost 4 bases and J lost 6 bases. Germline V gives CDR1 SQVTM, CDR2 ANQGSEA. This CDR3 spans 15 amino acids. CDR3 residues: CSVVGTSGSFGEQYF. The CDR3 DNA sequence: TGCAGCGTTGTCGGGACTAGCGGGAGCTTTGGCGAGCAGTACTTC.

This clonotype came up many times. V and J are TRBV12-3 or TRBV12-4 and TRBJ2-1; D might be TRBD1 (6 bases). Trimming cost V 7 bases and J 0 bases, with 13 bases left between them. CDR3 length: 15 residues. The CDR3 nucleotides read TGTGCCAGCACCATAAGAGGGGGCTCCTACAATGAGCAGTTCTTC. It is translated as CASTIRGGSYNEQFF.

V is TRBV5-1 and J is TRBJ2-5; TRBD1 matches 7 bases. CDR1 is SGHRS and CDR2 is YFSETQ in the germline V gene. Losses at the gene ends were 4 bases for V and 6 bases for J; bases not matched to a gene: 6. The CDR3 length is 13 residues. The CDR3 reads CASSHDRAQTQYF. The CDR3, as DNA: TGCGCCAGCAGCCACGACAGGGCGCAGACCCAGTACTTC.

This clonotype has more than one count but fewer than ten. The junction shows a germline mismatch at one end, possibly a read error. The J gene is TRBJ2-5, the V gene TRBV7-8; D is undetermined. The CDR3 has 16 amino acids. CDR1 and CDR2 from the germline V gene are SGHVS and FQNEAQ. The CDR3 coding sequence is TGTGCCAGCAGCTTAAGTATCTGGCAGGACCAGGAGACCCAGTACTTC. It specifies CASSLSIWQDQETQYF.

The J gene is TRBJ1-4, the V gene TRBV20-1, with D possibly being TRBD1 (6 bases). V was trimmed by 6 bases and J by 8 bases, leaving 22 bases between them. The CDR3 sequence is 15 residues long. Germline V CDR1 and CDR2: DFQATT, SNEGSKA (reference sequence). Here the CDR3 DNA reads TGCAGTGCCCTGGACCCGGTCAGGGGCGGGGAAAAACTGTTTTTT. Its translation: CSALDPVRGGEKLFF.

This clonotype occurred a few times. This chain links TRBV5-5 with TRBJ2-1; 10 nucleotides line up with TRBD2. This CDR3 is built from 16 residues. V dropped 0 bases and J dropped 7; count of bases not matched to a gene: 7. CDR1 and CDR2 from the germline V gene are SGHKS and YYEKEE (reference sequence). This CDR3 is CASSLALAGVLNEQFF. The CDR3 region has the DNA TGTGCCAGCAGCTTGGCCCTAGCGGGAGTTTTGAATGAGCAGTTCTTC.

This sequence joins TRBV7-9 and TRBJ2-5; 7 bases match TRBD1. The CDR3 totals 16 residues. Trimming cost V 5 bases and J 4 bases; bases outside gene matches: 13. Per germline, CDR1 SEHNR and CDR2 FQNEAQ (reference sequence). DNA for the CDR3: TGTGCCAGCAGCAAGTCGACCGACAGGGTAGGAGAGACCCAGTACTTC. It translates to CASSKSTDRVGETQYF. Combining the CDR3 with reference TRBV7-9 and TRBJ2-5 gives the whole variable domain DTGVSQNPRHKITKRGQNVTFRCDPISEHNRLYWYRQTLGQGPEFLTYFQNEAQLEKSRLLSDRFSAERPKGSFSTLEIQRTEQGDSAMYLCASSKSTDRVGETQYFGPGTRLLVL.

This clonotype was seen many times. The rearrangement links TRBV5-1 to TRBJ2-5, with D perhaps given as TRBD1 or TRBD2 (5 bases each). V lost 5 bases to trimming and J lost 5 bases, with 16 bases between them. The CDR3 loop spans 14 amino acids. Germline lookup yields CDR1 SGHRS and CDR2 YFSETQ. The CDR3 sequence: CASRGPGTSETQYF. For the CDR3, the DNA is TGCGCCAGCAGGGGTCCAGGGACCTCCGAGACCCAGTACTTC. Looking up the rest from reference TRBV5-1 and TRBJ2-5 gives the full variable domain: KAGVTQTPRYLIKTRGQQVTLSCSPISGHRSVSWYQQTPGQGLQFLFEYFSETQRNKGNFPGRFSGRQFSNSRSEMNVSTLELGDSALYLCASRGPGTSETQYFGPGTRLLVL.

This clonotype was seen more than once but under ten times. The chain is built from TRBV4-1 and TRBJ1-3, with TRBD1 matching 7 bases. Germline assignment: CDR1 MGHRA and CDR2 YSYEKL. This CDR3 is 18 amino acids long. With 0 bases clipped from V and 1 base from J, the junction kept 9 bases outside the gene matches. The CDR3 loop is CASSQDVARGRSGNTIYF. In DNA, the CDR3 is TGCGCCAGCAGCCAAGATGTCGCCAGGGGGAGATCTGGAAACACCATATATTTT.

DNA for the CDR3: TGTGCCTCCCTTGTTGTACCCCAGCATTTT. Residues: CASLVVPQHF. This rearrangement joins TRBV30 to TRBJ1-5; D is undetermined. The germline CDR1 and CDR2 sequences are GTSNPN and SVGIG (reference sequence). Deletions cut 7 bases from V and 10 bases from J, with 11 bases between. The CDR3 has 10 amino acids.

CDR3 nucleotides: TGCGCCAGCAGTGAGGGACAGTCCTATGGCTACACCTTC. Translating it yields CASSEGQSYGYTF. The J gene is TRBJ1-2, the V gene TRBV10-1, with a possible D match to TRBD1 (6 bases). The germline gives CDR1 WNHNN, CDR2 SYGVQD (reference sequence). Trimming pared 2 bases from V and 4 bases from J, leaving 8 bases between. This CDR3 has 13 amino acids.

This sequence joins TRBV3-1 and TRBJ2-7, with D maybe TRBD2 (5 bases). The V gene lost 4 bases and the J gene lost 3 bases, with 19 bases spanning the gap. The germline V gene encodes CDR1 LGHDT and CDR2 YNNKEL (reference sequence). This CDR3 contains 16 residues. The CDR3 region is CASSLSGINIRYEQYF. The CDR3 nucleotides read TGTGCCAGCAGCCTCTCCGGGATCAACATACGCTACGAGCAGTACTTC.

The chain combines TRBV4-2 with TRBJ2-1; D possibly matches TRBD1 or TRBD2 (5 bases each). Germline V gene data show CDR1 as LGHNA and CDR2 as YNFKEQ. Trimming stripped 1 base from V and 5 bases from J, with 15 bases between. The CDR3 totals 16 residues. For the CDR3, the DNA is TGTGCCAGCAGCCAAGTCGATAGGGACGTCCACAATGAGCAGTTCTTC. This translates into CASSQVDRDVHNEQFF.

This clonotype came up many times. The CDR3 here is CAISTGLAEEQFF. DNA of the CDR3: TGTGCCATCAGCACAGGACTAGCGGAGGAGCAGTTCTTC. The chain combines TRBV10-3 with TRBJ2-1; TRBD2 agrees at 10 bases. The CDR3 loop spans 13 amino acids. The ends lost 6 bases at V and 10 bases at J; junction bases unmatched: 6. CDR1 is ENHRY, CDR2 SYGVKD, per germline.

This sequence joins TRBV5-1 and TRBJ2-1, with D maybe TRBD1 (6 bases). The CDR3 is made up of 12 amino acids. Trimming left V 2 bases short and J 11 bases short, with 11 bases between. Germline V gene lookup returns CDR1 SGHRS and CDR2 YFSETQ. CDR3 DNA sequence: TGCGCCAGCAGCTTAGACCGGGACAAGCAGTTCTTC. It translates to CASSLDRDKQFF.

This clonotype was observed a handful of times. This chain joins TRBV29-1 and TRBJ2-3, with 12 bases lining up with TRBD2. Trimming cost V 6 bases and J 4 bases; bases outside gene matches: 8. The germline V gene has CDR1 SQVTM and CDR2 ANQGSEA. The length of the CDR3 is 15 residues. The DNA for the CDR3 is TGCAGCGTGGACAAACTAGCGGGAGGCTCAGATACGCAGTATTTT. It translates to CSVDKLAGGSDTQYF.